These 24 T cell receptor beta chains originate from one sample sequenced in a study of shared clonotypes between healthy human individuals. This table comes from immunoSEQ multiplex PCR, and its TCRdb copy is limited to in-frame clones, with some not included. Here the sample spans around 95,000 clones, about 45% being singletons. The sequenced sample was PBMCs. Receptors originate from a woman between 35 and 50 years old in good health. Some clones in this sample may be carry-over from other donors' samples.

There are many counts of this clone. The V call is TRBV14, the J call TRBJ2-5, with D unresolved. The CDR3 covers 13 residues. Germline loops: CDR1 SGHDN, CDR2 FVKESK. Trimming took 2 bases from V and 2 from J, leaving 6 bases between them. The CDR3 region is CASSQNLQETQYF. As DNA, the CDR3 is TGTGCCAGCAGCCAAAACCTGCAAGAGACCCAGTACTTC.

This clone came up a few times. This rearrangement joins TRBV15 to TRBJ2-1; the match to TRBD2 covers 10 bases. Looked up from germline, CDR1 is LNHNV and CDR2 is YYDKDF (reference sequence). The CDR3 spans 14 residues. V shed 8 bases, J shed 4 bases, and the junction held 5 bases outside the gene matches. The CDR3 region has the DNA TGTGCCACCCAACCGGGACTAGCGTACAATGAGCAGTTCTTC. Its translation: CATQPGLAYNEQFF.

This clone was picked up a small number of times. The chain combines TRBV4-2 with TRBJ2-6; no definite D call. In germline, CDR1 is LGHNA, CDR2 YNFKEQ. V dropped 4 bases and J dropped 2 bases, with 9 bases sitting between them. The CDR3 contains 15 residues. As DNA, the CDR3 is TGTGCCAGCAGCCTAAATTCGGCTGGGGCCAACGTCCTGACTTTC. The encoded protein is CASSLNSAGANVLTF.

J is TRBJ1-1 and V is TRBV19, with 7 bases identical to TRBD1. V lost 6 bases, J lost 7 bases, and 11 bases stayed unmatched. CDR1 is LNHDA, CDR2 SQIVND, per germline (reference sequence). The CDR3 is made up of 14 amino acids. In nucleotides, the CDR3 is TGTGCCAGTAGACCCGGGACAGTAATATTTGAAGCTTTCTTT. Its protein product is CASRPGTVIFEAFF. Full variable domain (outside the CDR3, taken from reference TRBV19 and TRBJ1-1): DGGITQSPKYLFRKEGQNVTLSCEQNLNHDAMYWYRQDPGQGLRLIYYSQIVNDFQKGDIAEGYSVSREKKESFPLTVTSAQKNPTAFYLCASRPGTVIFEAFFGQGTRLTVV.

The chain carries TRBV10-3 and TRBJ1-1; no clear D gene. The CDR3 spans 14 residues. V lost 5 bases to trimming and J lost 0 bases, with 10 bases between them. CDR1 and CDR2 (germline): ENHRY, SYGVKD. The CDR3 here is CAISSGPLNTEAFF. CDR3 coding DNA: TGTGCCATCAGTTCCGGCCCTTTGAACACTGAAGCTTTCTTT.

The chain has TRBV27 and TRBJ1-2; 9 bases are shared with TRBD1. Germline trimming cut 5 bases from V and 8 bases from J; bases unmatched to any gene: 3. CDR1 MNHEY and CDR2 SMNVEV come from the germline V gene (reference sequence). The CDR3 runs 12 residues. CDR3 nucleotides: TGTGCCAGCAGTACAGGGGGCAGGGGCTACACCTTC. This translates into CASSTGGRGYTF.

This clone was counted many times. The V call is TRBV28, the J call TRBJ1-2; no definite D call. Trimming stripped 2 bases from V and 2 bases from J, with 3 bases between. From germline, CDR1 is MDHEN and CDR2 SYDVKM. This CDR3 is 12 amino acids long. The CDR3 sequence is CASSLGNYGYTF. The CDR3 coding sequence is TGTGCCAGCAGTTTAGGGAACTATGGCTACACCTTC.

Ten or more counts support this clone. This chain uses TRBV30 with TRBJ1-5; the D gene is possibly TRBD1 (6 bases). Trimming took 2 bases from V and 15 from J, leaving 17 bases between them. This CDR3 spans 12 amino acids. Looked up from germline, CDR1 is GTSNPN and CDR2 is SVGIG (reference sequence). The CDR3 nucleotides are TGTGCCTGGAGTTCGCAGGGGCAGATACGGCATTTT. Translating gives CAWSSQGQIRHF.

This clone was counted only a few times. J is TRBJ2-5 and V is TRBV7-3; D gene ambiguous. V was shortened by 1 base and J by 1 base, with 10 bases between the two germline ends. This CDR3 is 15 amino acids long. Germline V CDR1 and CDR2: SGHTA, FQGTGA. Here the CDR3 DNA reads TGTGCCAGCAGCTTAATCGGGCGTTTCCAAGAGACCCAGTACTTC. This sequence encodes CASSLIGRFQETQYF.

The V gene is TRBV4-1, the J gene TRBJ1-4, with D tentatively TRBD1 (6 bases). This CDR3 contains 16 residues. Germline assignment: CDR1 MGHRA and CDR2 YSYEKL. V dropped 3 bases and J dropped 0 bases, with 11 bases sitting between them. CDR3 amino acids: CASSQQAGATNEKLFF. In DNA form, the CDR3 reads TGCGCCAGCAGCCAGCAAGCAGGGGCAACTAATGAAAAACTGTTTTTT.

J is TRBJ2-3 and V is TRBV9, with D uncertain. Trimming stripped 4 bases from V and 0 bases from J, with 6 bases between. The CDR3 is made up of 13 amino acids. Germline V lookup: CDR1 SGDLS, CDR2 YYNGEE. The CDR3 sequence is CASSPASTDTQYF. CDR3 nucleotide sequence: TGTGCCAGCAGCCCCGCCAGCACAGATACGCAGTATTTT.

This clone was counted ten times or more. V gene TRBV14 combines with J gene TRBJ1-2; D not certain. Per germline, CDR1 SGHDN and CDR2 FVKESK. Trimming shortened V by 3 bases and J by 5 bases, and 10 bases separated the two germline ends. The CDR3 covers 13 residues. The CDR3 bases are TGTGCCAGCAGCCACGGACCCACTTATGGCTACACCTTC. Encoded protein: CASSHGPTYGYTF. The whole variable domain, remainder taken from reference TRBV14 and TRBJ1-2, is EAGVTQFPSHSVIEKGQTVTLRCDPISGHDNLYWYRRVMGKEIKFLLHFVKESKQDESGMPNNRFLAERTGGTYSTLKVQPAELEDSGVYFCASSHGPTYGYTFGSGTRLTVV.

In the case of this clone: A much larger clone lies one base from this, so it may be a read error. This sequence joins TRBV28 and TRBJ1-6, with 8 positions matching TRBD1. The length of the CDR3 is 15 residues. Per germline, CDR1 MDHEN and CDR2 SYDVKM. The CDR3 DNA is TGTGCCAGCAGCCCTTCGGACAGGGATAATTCACTCCTCCACTTT. Its protein product is CASSPSDRDNSLLHF.

In this sample, this clone turned up many times. The chain is built from TRBV2 and TRBJ2-7; D call uncertain. Trimming cost V 4 bases and J 2 bases, with 6 bases left between them. The CDR3 extends over 12 amino acids. Germline CDR1 SNHLY, CDR2 FYNNEI. CDR3 DNA sequence: TGTGCCAGCAGTGCCACGGCCTACGAGCAGTACTTC. Translating gives CASSATAYEQYF.

This clone came up many times. The chain is built from TRBV4-1 and TRBJ2-5; D possibly matches TRBD1 or TRBD2 (5 bases each). The V gene's germline CDR1 is MGHRA and CDR2 YSYEKL. Trimming left V 4 bases short and J 4 bases short, with 13 bases between. This CDR3 has 14 amino acids. The CDR3 nucleotides are TGCGCCAGCAGCCGAGGGGCTAATCCAGAGACCCAGTACTTC. Translated: CASSRGANPETQYF.

The rearrangement links TRBV7-3 to TRBJ1-2; no clear D gene. The CDR3 contains 12 residues. Germline CDR1 SGHTA, CDR2 FQGTGA. The ends were cut back, 5 bases at V and 1 base at J, with 5 bases in the middle. CDR3 sequence reads: CASSGDNYGYTF. CDR3 sequence (DNA): TGTGCCAGCAGCGGTGATAACTATGGCTACACCTTC.

There are a few counts of this clone. The chain uses TRBV7-9 and TRBJ2-1; TRBD2 aligns across 7 bases. This CDR3 is built from 15 residues. V shed 5 bases and J 1 base; nucleotides not matched to a gene: 5. CDR1 and CDR2 (germline): SEHNR, FQNEAQ (reference sequence). The CDR3 nucleotides are TGTGCCAGCAGCACTAACGGGAGGTCCTACAATGAGCAGTTCTTC. Its protein is CASSTNGRSYNEQFF. The whole variable domain, filled in from reference TRBV7-9 and TRBJ2-1, reads DTGVSQNPRHKITKRGQNVTFRCDPISEHNRLYWYRQTLGQGPEFLTYFQNEAQLEKSRLLSDRFSAERPKGSFSTLEIQRTEQGDSAMYLCASSTNGRSYNEQFFGPGTRLTVL.

The rearrangement links TRBV25-1 to TRBJ1-1, with a tentative D call TRBD1 (5 bases). The CDR3 is made up of 15 amino acids. V dropped 1 base and J dropped 8 bases, with 17 bases sitting between them. Germline-derived CDR1 and CDR2 are MGHDK and SYGVNS. Here the CDR3 DNA reads TGTGCCAGCAGTGAATTGCAGGGCGCCTCCTCAGAAGCTTTCTTT. Protein product: CASSELQGASSEAFF.

About this clone: Other DNA sequences in the same sample also yield this CDR3. The rearrangement uses TRBV29-1 and TRBJ1-5, with D perhaps matching TRBD1 (6 bases). V lost 4 bases and J lost 2, with 9 bases in between. The CDR3 runs 13 residues. The germline CDR1 and CDR2 sequences are SQVTM and ANQGSEA. The CDR3 here is CSVAGDGNQPQHF. In nucleotides, the CDR3 is TGCAGCGTTGCAGGGGACGGCAATCAGCCCCAGCATTTT.

This clone occurred many times. The chain joins TRBV6-7 to TRBJ2-1; TRBD2 agrees at 8 bases. TRBV6-7 falls under the ORF class, with uncertain function. V dropped 2 bases and J dropped 6; count of bases not matched to a gene: 6. This CDR3 is built from 15 residues. The DNA for the CDR3 is TGTGCCAGCAGTTACAGGCGGGAGGTTCCCAATGAGCAGTTCTTC. Its translation: CASSYRREVPNEQFF.

This clone was recorded at least ten times. The chain employs TRBV28 and TRBJ2-5; 8 bases line up with TRBD2. The V segment lost 1 base and the J segment 5 bases; nucleotides outside the gene matches: 9. The germline V gene has CDR1 MDHEN and CDR2 SYDVKM. The CDR3 has 16 residues. Here the CDR3 reads CASSLYKGGGPETQYF. Here the CDR3 DNA reads TGTGCCAGCAGTTTATATAAAGGCGGGGGGCCCGAGACCCAGTACTTC.

This clone was observed many times. This rearrangement joins TRBV18 to TRBJ1-1, with D perhaps TRBD1 (5 bases). V was clipped by 1 base and J by 3 bases, with 12 bases between them. The CDR3 spans 15 residues. From germline, CDR1 is KGHSH and CDR2 LQKENI. The CDR3 spells CASSPRGDGYTEAFF. CDR3 in DNA: TGTGCCAGCTCACCACGCGGGGACGGCTACACTGAAGCTTTCTTT.

The chain uses TRBV7-6 and TRBJ2-1; TRBD2 agrees at 11 bases. The CDR3 totals 15 residues. In germline, CDR1 is SGHVS, CDR2 FNYEAQ. The V segment lost 5 bases and the J segment 4 bases; nucleotides outside the gene matches: 4. The CDR3 reads CASSRTSGQYNEQFF. The DNA for the CDR3 is TGTGCCAGCAGCCGGACTAGCGGGCAATACAATGAGCAGTTCTTC.

The rearrangement uses TRBV5-1 and TRBJ2-1; possibly TRBD2 for D (6 bases). This CDR3 has 13 residues. Germline values: CDR1 SGHRS, CDR2 YFSETQ. V was cut by 4 bases and J by 6 bases, with 11 bases left in between. The CDR3 DNA reads TGCGCCAGCAGCCCGGGACTTCGCAATGAGCAGTTCTTC. It codes for CASSPGLRNEQFF.